What follows describes a single T cell receptor beta chain. Its antigen is as yet unknown. V was shortened by 0 bases and J by 5 bases, with 12 bases between the two germline ends. This CDR3 is 15 amino acids long. Germline V gene lookup returns CDR1 ENHRY and CDR2 SYGVKD. The data are from a study of cytomegalovirus exposure and HLA in healthy donors. Overall study findings and caveats: In most subjects, TCR beta sequences reportedly gave accurate predictions of HLA-A and HLA-B alleles.

PCR employed 60 Vbeta and 13 Jbeta primers. TCRdb's copy holds only in-frame clones and misses some; the assay was immunoSEQ multiplex PCR. The table lists under 75,000 clones. Though nominally healthy at sampling, donors likely had unrecorded immune exposures. Sequenced input: PBMCs. This sequence originates from a female donor in good health and CMV-seropositive. This rearrangement joins TRBV10-3 to TRBJ2-3, with unresolved D. CDR3 amino acids: CAISESIQRGDTQYF. The CDR3 DNA follows: TGTGCCATCAGTGAGTCGATTCAGCGAGGAGATACGCAGTATTTT.